This T cell receptor beta chain stems from a study of shared clonotypes between healthy human individuals. CDR3 length equals 15 residues. Between the trimmed V and J ends, which lost 6 bases and 5 bases, there was a span of 19 bases. Germline V lookup: CDR1 SNHLY, CDR2 FYNNEI. Note on this clone: The target antigen is unknown.

General observations from the study: Across subsets, estimated richness was generally greater for naive than for memory populations. Lower generation probabilities were found for non-shared clonotypes than for those shared by all four donors.

Replicate PCRs run on sorted subsets employed roughly 180 ng DNA, 30,000 to 35,000 T cell genomes. The data were produced by immunoSEQ multiplex PCR, yet TCRdb's version contains in-frame clones alone and is incomplete. The sample contains millions of clones, roughly nine tenths of which appear only once. Sequencing input: naive CD4+ T cells sorted from blood. The sample's subset: CD45RA+ positively selected. The sequence was collected from a man younger than 30 in good health. The chain combines TRBV2 with TRBJ1-1; TRBD1 might be the D (5 bases). The CDR3 DNA is TGTGCCAGCAGCGGCGATAGGGGAGGAGGGACTGAAGCTTTCTTT. Translated: CASSGDRGGGTEAFF.